This is a list of T cell receptor beta chains from one sample in a study of T cells after yellow fever vaccination. TCRdb re-analysed the 5' RACE reads in MiXCR, keeping a single row per CDR3 protein. This sample has 450,000 to 550,000 distinct CDR3 sequences, with 15% to 20% found just once. Sequencing used PBMCs, obtained 15 days after the yellow fever booster vaccination. These receptors originate from a man aged 25-40 years who received the YFV17D yellow fever vaccine. CDR3s include the opening cysteine and the closing phenylalanine or tryptophan. D genes are given only for firm matches. Where a row states a size, it is once, few, many or the class of an expanded clone; other rows omit it.

J | D | V | size | length | CDR3 | DNA
TRBJ2-7 | NA | TRBV25-1 | many | 12 | CASSDSPYEQYF | TGTGCCAGCAGTGATAGCCCCTACGAGCAGTACTTC
TRBJ2-1 | NA | TRBV20-1 | NA | 13 | CSARVLLLNEQFF | TGCAGTGCTAGAGTCTTACTCCTTAATGAGCAGTTCTTC
TRBJ2-7 | TRBD2 | TRBV28 | few | 14 | CASSPSSGSPEQYF | TGTGCCAGCAGTCCGTCGAGCGGGAGCCCCGAGCAGTACTTC
TRBJ2-7 | TRBD2 | TRBV20-1 | NA | 14 | CSTKRLAGSYEQYF | TGCAGCACCAAGCGGCTAGCGGGTTCCTACGAGCAGTACTTC
TRBJ2-7 | NA | TRBV20-1 | NA | 14 | CSARYGGLTYEQYF | TGCAGTGCTAGGTACGGGGGCCTGACCTACGAGCAGTACTTC
TRBJ2-1 | TRBD2 | TRBV5-1 | once | 17 | CASKRTSGSWGYNEQFF | TGCGCCAGCAAACGGACTAGCGGGAGTTGGGGCTACAATGAGCAGTTCTTC
TRBJ2-7 | TRBD1 | TRBV7-2 | many | 15 | CASSLAGTANYEQYF | TGTGCCAGCAGCTTAGCTGGGACAGCTAACTACGAGCAGTACTTC
TRBJ2-7 | TRBD2 | TRBV6-2/TRBV6-3 | few | 16 | CASSYLPRAGEVEQYF | TGTGCCAGCAGTTACTTACCTCGGGCGGGAGAGGTCGAGCAGTACTTC
TRBJ2-3 | NA | TRBV6-1 | few | 16 | CASREGQSFRADTQYF | TGTGCCAGCAGGGAAGGACAGTCATTCCGCGCAGATACGCAGTATTTT
TRBJ2-1 | NA | TRBV4-1 | NA | 16 | CASSQDPPNSYNEQFF | TGCGCCAGCAGCCAAGATCCTCCAAACTCCTACAATGAGCAGTTCTTC
TRBJ2-1 | TRBD2 | TRBV7-9 | NA | 15 | CASSRAGLGRGEQFF | TGTGCCAGCAGCCGCGCGGGACTAGGGCGCGGCGAGCAGTTCTTC
TRBJ2-5 | TRBD1 | TRBV5-1 | many | 15 | CASRAGVTGEETQYF | TGCGCCAGCAGAGCTGGGGTGACAGGGGAAGAGACCCAGTACTTC
TRBJ2-1 | TRBD2 | TRBV11-3 | few | 16 | CASSLGLTSGSYEQFF | TGTGCCAGCAGCTTAGGGTTGACTAGCGGGAGTTATGAGCAGTTCTTC
TRBJ2-5 | TRBD2 | TRBV6-5 | few | 14 | CASSYSAGEETQYF | TGTGCCAGCAGTTACTCTGCGGGAGAAGAGACCCAGTACTTC
TRBJ2-3 | NA | TRBV6-6 | many | 12 | CASSQGSDTQYF | TGTGCCAGCAGTCAGGGGTCAGATACGCAGTATTTT
TRBJ1-4 | TRBD1 | TRBV7-2 | few | 15 | CASSLEGAINEKLFF | TGTGCCAGCAGCTTAGAGGGGGCCATTAATGAAAAACTGTTTTTT
TRBJ2-5 | NA | TRBV7-2 | few | 14 | CASSFRSGEETQYF | TGTGCCAGCAGCTTTAGGTCAGGAGAAGAGACCCAGTACTTC
TRBJ2-2 | TRBD1 | TRBV24-1 | many | 16 | CATSDSGQGISGELFF | TGTGCCACCAGTGATTCGGGACAGGGGATATCCGGGGAGCTGTTTTTT
TRBJ2-5 | NA | TRBV9 | NA | 14 | CASSLRDFQETQYF | TGTGCCAGCAGCCTTCGGGACTTTCAAGAGACCCAGTACTTC
TRBJ2-3 | TRBD2 | TRBV7-8 | NA | 15 | CASRPPGLGVDTQYF | TGTGCCAGCAGACCCCCGGGACTAGGGGTGGATACGCAGTATTTT
TRBJ2-2 | NA | TRBV5-1 | few | 16 | CASNGLRGKSTGELFF | TGCGCCAGCAACGGGTTACGAGGGAAGAGCACCGGGGAGCTGTTTTTT
TRBJ2-7 | NA | TRBV5-1 | NA | 17 | CASTRNRGDGSLYEQYF | TGCGCCAGCACTAGGAACAGGGGCGACGGGAGCTTGTACGAGCAGTACTTC
TRBJ2-7 | NA | TRBV28 | few | 14 | CASSHRTARYEQYF | TGTGCCAGCAGTCACAGGACAGCTCGCTACGAGCAGTACTTC
TRBJ1-1 | NA | TRBV6-2/TRBV6-3 | few | 14 | CASNRKGPETAVLF | TGTGCCAGCAACAGGAAGGGACCAGAGACGGCGGTTCTCTTT